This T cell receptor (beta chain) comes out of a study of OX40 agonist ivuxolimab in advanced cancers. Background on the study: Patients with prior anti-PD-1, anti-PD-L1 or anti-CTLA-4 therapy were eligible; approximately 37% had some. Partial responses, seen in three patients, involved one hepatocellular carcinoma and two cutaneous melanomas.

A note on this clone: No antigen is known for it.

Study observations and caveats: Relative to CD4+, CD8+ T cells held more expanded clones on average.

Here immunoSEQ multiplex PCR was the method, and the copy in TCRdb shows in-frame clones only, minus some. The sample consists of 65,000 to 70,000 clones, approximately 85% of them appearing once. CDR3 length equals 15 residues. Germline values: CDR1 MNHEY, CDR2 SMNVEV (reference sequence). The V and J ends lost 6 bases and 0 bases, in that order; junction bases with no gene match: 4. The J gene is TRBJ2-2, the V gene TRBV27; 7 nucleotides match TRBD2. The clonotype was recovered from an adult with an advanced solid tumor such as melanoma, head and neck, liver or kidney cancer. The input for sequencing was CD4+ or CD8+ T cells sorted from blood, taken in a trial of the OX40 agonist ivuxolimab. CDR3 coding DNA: TGTGCCAGCAGCAAACTAGCGACGAACACCGGGGAGCTGTTTTTT. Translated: CASSKLATNTGELFF.